The T cell receptor (beta chain) under discussion was sequenced for a study of blood T cell repertoires in COVID-19. As for the study in general: Acute and convalescent COVID-19 samples came from the United States, Italy and Spain. The analysed material was cDNA or gDNA that came from T cells, B-cell-depleted T cells, or PBMCs.

The CDR3 loop spans 16 amino acids. V was pared by 0 bases and J by 6 bases, with 5 bases of the junction left unmatched. The germline V gene has CDR1 SGHTA and CDR2 FQGNSA. The authors' processing: Amplification from reference gene primers served as the basis for estimated nucleated cell counts. TCRdb keeps only in-frame clones here, not all; method: immunoSEQ multiplex PCR. Clonal size and the V and J genes are those of that table, whereas D and trimming came from the DNA. This sample carries a few hundred thousand clones, about 82% of them seen once, and the ten largest clones take approximately 5%.

The rearrangement links TRBV7-2 to TRBJ2-1; 10 bases match TRBD2. The TCR comes from a man in his forties or fifties with active or convalescent COVID-19. The source material was peripheral blood. CDR3 in DNA: TGTGCCAGCAGCTTAGCTAAGGGACTAGCGTTCAATGAGCAGTTCTTC. Residues: CASSLAKGLAFNEQFF.